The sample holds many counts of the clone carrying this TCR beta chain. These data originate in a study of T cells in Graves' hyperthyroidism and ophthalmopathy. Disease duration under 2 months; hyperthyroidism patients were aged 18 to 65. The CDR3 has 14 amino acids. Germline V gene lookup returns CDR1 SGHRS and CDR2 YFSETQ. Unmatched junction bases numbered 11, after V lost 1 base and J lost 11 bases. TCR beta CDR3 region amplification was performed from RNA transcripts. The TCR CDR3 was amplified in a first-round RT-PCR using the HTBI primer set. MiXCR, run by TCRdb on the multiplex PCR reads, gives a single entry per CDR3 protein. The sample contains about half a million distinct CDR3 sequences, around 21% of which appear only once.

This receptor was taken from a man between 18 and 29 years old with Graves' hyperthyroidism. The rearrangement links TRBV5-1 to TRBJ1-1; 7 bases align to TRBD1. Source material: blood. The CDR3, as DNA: TGCGCCAGCAGCTTGACCCGACAGGGAAATTCGGCTTTCTTT. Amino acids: CASSLTRQGNSAFF. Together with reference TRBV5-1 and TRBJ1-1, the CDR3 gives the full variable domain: KAGVTQTPRYLIKTRGQQVTLSCSPISGHRSVSWYQQTPGQGLQFLFEYFSETQRNKGNFPGRFSGRQFSNSRSEMNVSTLELGDSALYLCASSLTRQGNSAFFGQGTRLTVV.